This T cell receptor beta chain was captured by sequencing in a study of shared clonotypes between healthy human individuals. Whole-study results and caveats: Represented diversity, genetic and exposure-history alike, was limited by few donors. Sharing across four donors was highest in naive CD4 (around 5%) and lowest in memory CD8 (roughly 0.4%).

In regard to this clone: Its antigen remains unidentified.

Authors' analysis steps: Junction-only immunoSEQ sequences carried no quality scores, so filtering differed. TCRdb's copy holds only in-frame clones and misses some; the assay was immunoSEQ multiplex PCR. V, J and clone size are those of that table, while D and trimming were read from the DNA. The sample has about 2.3 million clones, 85% to 95% seen once. The CDR3 runs 21 residues. All of the donors resided in Nashville, Tennessee, and each was a Caucasian adult. The rearrangement joins TRBV21-1 to TRBJ2-1; no check of the table's D call, TRBD2, against the DNA was made. TRBV21-1 is a pseudogene segment. Material: naive CD4+ T cells from PBMCs. As to subset: CD45RA+ positively selected. The receptor comes from a man between 18 and 35 years old in good health. Some clones in this sample may be carry-over from other donors' samples. The CDR3 sequence: CASNPAPRSREPGWRYNEQFF. The CDR3 nucleotides are TGTGCCAGCAACCCTGCCCCCAGGAGCCGGGAGCCCGGGTGGCGCTACAATGAGCAGTTCTTC.